Listed here are 20 T cell receptor beta chains from one sample, sequenced in a study of beta chain features in type 1 diabetes. Investigators reverse transcribed all isolated RNA, so they sequenced expressed TCRB transcripts. Method: immunoSEQ multiplex PCR; TCRdb's copy keeps in-frame clones and lacks some. In the table there are about 200,000 clones, roughly a tenth of which are singletons. The sample taken for sequencing was central memory CD4+ T cells from blood. Receptor source: a young man in good health.

In its sample, this clone was seen a few times. For the CDR3, the DNA is TGTGCCAGCAACCCTAGTCGGTCTAGCGGGCGGGAGCAGTTCTTC. It is translated as CASNPSRSSGREQFF. This rearrangement joins TRBV7-2 to TRBJ2-1; 8 bases are shared with TRBD2. CDR3 length equals 15 residues. V dropped 7 bases and J dropped 10; count of bases not matched to a gene: 15. In germline, CDR1 is SGHTA, CDR2 FQGNSA.

This rearrangement joins TRBV6-6 to TRBJ2-1, with unresolved D. Germline V gene sequence: CDR1 MNHNY, CDR2 SVGAGI (reference sequence). The CDR3 has 14 residues. V shed 0 bases and J shed 6 bases, with 9 bases lying between them. The CDR3: CASSYSASFNEQFF. The CDR3 DNA sequence: TGTGCCAGCAGTTACTCGGCCTCGTTCAATGAGCAGTTCTTC.

This clone was picked up a small number of times. This chain connects TRBV4-3 to TRBJ2-5; no clear D gene. Germline V gene data show CDR1 as LGHNA and CDR2 as YSLEER. With 3 bases removed from V and 5 bases from J, the gap between germline ends came to 10 bases. CDR3 length: 13 residues. CDR3 nucleotides: TGCGCCAGCAGCCAGGATACCAGGGAGACCCAGTACTTC. It encodes CASSQDTRETQYF.

This clone was detected a few times. A read error may explain this, as a much larger clone is one base away. The chain recombines TRBV7-2 with TRBJ2-3, with 12 bases fitting TRBD2. Germline loops: CDR1 SGHTA, CDR2 FQGNSA. With 8 bases clipped from V and 6 bases from J, the junction kept 18 bases outside the gene matches. The CDR3 runs 18 residues. The CDR3 sequence: CASCKGLAGLGPMDTQYF. DNA for the CDR3: TGTGCCAGCTGCAAGGGACTAGCGGGCCTGGGGCCCATGGATACGCAGTATTTT.

The V gene is TRBV5-1, the J gene TRBJ2-2; TRBD1 or TRBD2 may be the D gene (5 bases each). With 2 bases removed from V and 6 bases from J, the gap between germline ends came to 8 bases. Looked up from germline, CDR1 is SGHRS and CDR2 is YFSETQ. This CDR3 has 13 amino acids. The CDR3 DNA follows: TGCGCCAGCAGCTTCCAGGGAGCCGGGGAGCTGTTTTTT. This translates into CASSFQGAGELFF.

For this clone: A far larger clone is one base from this, pointing to a likely read error. J is TRBJ2-5 and V is TRBV2; TRBD2 matches at 7 bases. Germline V gene lookup returns CDR1 SNHLY and CDR2 FYNNEI. There are 13 residues in the CDR3. After removal of 6 bases from V and 5 bases from J, the junction contained 6 bases not matched to a gene. CDR3 residues: CASRPHSGETQYF. Written as DNA, the CDR3 is TGTGCCAGCAGGCCTCATAGCGGGGAGACCCAGTACTTC.

This rearrangement joins TRBV5-1 to TRBJ2-3; 10 positions agree with TRBD2. The J segment lost 4 bases and the V segment lost 0 bases, leaving 8 bases of the junction unmatched. Germline assignment: CDR1 SGHRS and CDR2 YFSETQ. CDR3 length: 17 residues. The CDR3, as DNA: TGCGCCAGCAGCTTGGAGCTAGCGGGAGTAGGCTCAGATACGCAGTATTTT. Translated, it gives CASSLELAGVGSDTQYF.

This clone came up many times. This chain links TRBV6-1 with TRBJ1-1; D not resolved. The germline V gene has CDR1 MNHNS and CDR2 SASEGT. Trimming removed 7 bases at V and 1 base at J, with 13 bases between. CDR3 size: 14 residues. CDR3 in DNA: TGTGCCAGCAAGGAAGGAACAGCGAACACTGAAGCTTTCTTT. Amino acids: CASKEGTANTEAFF.

This chain connects TRBV10-3 to TRBJ2-7, with D uncertain. The CDR3 has 13 residues. Germline V gives CDR1 ENHRY, CDR2 SYGVKD. The V end was cut by 3 bases, the J end by 3 bases, with 9 bases between. CDR3 in amino acids: CAISDLGRYEQYF. CDR3 coding DNA: TGTGCCATCAGTGACCTTGGCCGCTACGAGCAGTACTTC.

In its sample, this clone was seen a few times. The CDR3: CAIIQDTGTEAFF. The CDR3 DNA follows: TGTGCCATTATACAGGACACGGGGACTGAAGCTTTCTTT. The chain is built from TRBV28 and TRBJ1-1; tentative D call: TRBD1 (5 bases). Germline CDR1 is MDHEN and CDR2 is SYDVKM. CDR3 length: 13 residues. Trimming pared 10 bases from V and 5 bases from J, leaving 17 bases between.

The gene calls are TRBV5-4 and TRBJ2-1; unclear D gene. The CDR3 consists of 15 residues. Trimming stripped 4 bases from V and 6 bases from J, with 17 bases between. Germline-derived CDR1 and CDR2 are SGHNT and YYREEE (reference sequence). The CDR3 DNA follows: TGTGCCAGCAGCCAAGGGCCAGCGTCGGTCAATGAGCAGTTCTTC. It encodes CASSQGPASVNEQFF.

This clone was picked up a small number of times. This chain connects TRBV5-1 to TRBJ2-3; D is uncertain. The CDR3 spans 15 residues. Trimming removed 0 bases at V and 3 bases at J, with 11 bases between. Germline CDR1 is SGHRS and CDR2 is YFSETQ. The CDR3 here is CASSLDTAGTDTQYF. The CDR3 DNA is TGCGCCAGCAGCTTGGATACGGCCGGGACAGATACGCAGTATTTT.

This clone came up many times. J is TRBJ2-6 and V is TRBV9; no definite D call. Germline V gene data show CDR1 as SGDLS and CDR2 as YYNGEE. The CDR3 is 16 amino acids. Between the trimmed V and J ends, which lost 0 bases and 4 bases, there was a span of 11 bases. DNA of the CDR3: TGTGCCAGCAGCGTAGCTTCCGCCTCCGGGGCCAACGTCCTGACTTTC. It is translated as CASSVASASGANVLTF.

This clone was found a few times. This chain uses TRBV10-3 with TRBJ1-1, with D uncertain. Trimming stripped 4 bases from V and 11 bases from J, with 14 bases between. The CDR3 is 12 residues long. Looked up from germline, CDR1 is ENHRY and CDR2 is SYGVKD. CDR3 protein: CAISAIGETAFF. The CDR3 nucleotides are TGTGCCATCAGTGCAATTGGGGAAACGGCTTTCTTT.

Only a few counts were recorded for this clone. This chain connects TRBV7-8 to TRBJ2-1; 8 bases line up with TRBD2. The CDR3 is made up of 14 amino acids. The junction had 9 bases not matched to a gene; V was cut back by 7 bases and J by 7 bases. Germline CDR1 reads SGHVS; CDR2 reads FQNEAQ. The CDR3 here is CASTSQRGRNEQFF. Written as DNA, the CDR3 is TGTGCCAGCACCAGTCAGCGGGGGAGGAATGAGCAGTTCTTC.

This clone was detected many times. The rearrangement uses TRBV7-8 and TRBJ2-5, with TRBD2 as a possible D gene (6 bases). With 5 bases removed from V and 6 bases from J, the gap between germline ends came to 19 bases. The CDR3 length is 15 residues. Germline V gene sequence: CDR1 SGHVS, CDR2 FQNEAQ. The CDR3 sequence: CASSPIRGTGQTQYF. The CDR3 coding sequence is TGTGCCAGCAGCCCAATACGGGGGACGGGTCAGACCCAGTACTTC.

Of note for this clone: In the same sample, other DNA sequences code for this CDR3. CDR3 sequence: CAWSGSYNEQFF. CDR3 DNA sequence: TGTGCCTGGTCGGGATCCTACAATGAGCAGTTCTTC. This chain connects TRBV30 to TRBJ2-1, with D possibly being TRBD2 (5 bases). The CDR3 length is 12 residues. Germline loops: CDR1 GTSNPN, CDR2 SVGIG (reference sequence). Trimming left V 5 bases short and J 1 base short, with 6 bases between. Combining the CDR3 with reference TRBV30 and TRBJ2-1 gives the whole variable domain SQTIHQWPATLVQPVGSPLSLECTVEGTSNPNLYWYRQAAGRGLQLLFYSVGIGQISSEVPQNLSASRPQDRQFILSSKKLLLSDSGFYLCAWSGSYNEQFFGPGTRLTVL.

The chain couples TRBV7-9 to TRBJ2-3, with no clear D. The CDR3 contains 16 residues. Germline V gene lookup returns CDR1 SEHNR and CDR2 FQNEAQ (reference sequence). Trimming removed 2 bases at V and 6 bases at J, with 18 bases between. The CDR3 spells CASSLLGGPRSDTQYF. CDR3 nucleotide sequence: TGTGCCAGCAGCTTACTCGGCGGCCCCCGGTCGGATACGCAGTATTTT.

J is TRBJ2-1 and V is TRBV25-1, with 9 bases matching TRBD1. From germline, CDR1 is MGHDK and CDR2 SYGVNS. The CDR3 covers 15 residues. Trimming at V came to 3 bases and at J to 5 bases, leaving 5 bases not matched to a gene. The CDR3 DNA reads TGTGCCAGCAGTGACACCGGGACAGGGAACAATGAGCAGTTCTTC. Translating it yields CASSDTGTGNNEQFF.

This rearrangement joins TRBV28 to TRBJ2-7; TRBD2 matches 7 bases. The germline V gene has CDR1 MDHEN and CDR2 SYDVKM. The CDR3 contains 12 residues. V lost 7 bases to trimming and J lost 6 bases; unmatched junction nucleotides: 6. The CDR3 sequence is CASTGGSGEQYF. The CDR3 DNA reads TGTGCCAGCACCGGCGGGAGTGGCGAGCAGTACTTC.